One and the same sample provided the 11 T cell receptor beta chains below, sequenced in a study of CD8+CD57+ T cells in acquired aplastic anemia. According to the study, genomic DNA was the template for TCR beta VDJ and CDR3 profiling. TCRdb called the reads again in MiXCR, with one record for every CDR3 protein. The repertoire holds roughly 81,000 distinct CDR3 sequences, less than 60% seen once, with approximately 61% in the top ten. Sequenced: sorted CD4+, CD8+, or CD8+CD57+ T cells (not recorded which) from PBMCs. The receptors shown here come from a human donor in good health, serving as a control.

This clonotype was counted at least ten times. The chain couples TRBV27 to TRBJ2-7; 9 positions match TRBD1. Losses at the gene ends were 8 bases for V and 3 bases for J; bases not matched to a gene: 11. The CDR3 sequence is 15 residues long. Germline V gene data show CDR1 as MNHEY and CDR2 as SMNVEV (reference sequence). In nucleotides, the CDR3 is TGTGCCAGCCGACCCGGGACAGGGAAGCGCTACGAGCAGTACTTC. Translated: CASRPGTGKRYEQYF.

The table lists this clonotype with many counts. V gene TRBV29-1 combines with J gene TRBJ2-1, with D tentatively TRBD2 (7 bases). Trimming took off 5 bases at V and 4 bases at J, with 15 bases between the two ends. This CDR3 has 14 residues. The germline V gene has CDR1 SQVTM and CDR2 ANQGSEA. The DNA of the CDR3 is TGCAGCGTTAGCTGGAGGGGGGGTTACAATGAGCAGTTCTTC. Its protein product is CSVSWRGGYNEQFF.

This rearrangement joins TRBV4-2 to TRBJ1-5; no definite D call. This CDR3 is 11 amino acids long. V shed 5 bases and J shed 3 bases, with 2 bases lying between them. In germline, CDR1 is LGHNA, CDR2 YNFKEQ. The CDR3 loop reads CASSANQPQHF. The CDR3 DNA follows: TGTGCCAGCAGCGCCAATCAGCCCCAGCATTTT.

This clonotype was observed at least ten times. The chain employs TRBV4-2 and TRBJ1-2, with 9 positions matching TRBD1. Trimming took 1 base from V and 4 from J; bases not matched to a gene: 7. Germline lookup yields CDR1 LGHNA and CDR2 YNFKEQ. There are 16 residues in the CDR3. CDR3 protein: CASSQGEGQGLYGYTF. The CDR3 nucleotides are TGTGCCAGCAGCCAAGGAGAGGGACAGGGACTCTATGGCTACACCTTC.

This clonotype showed up just a few times. The rearrangement joins TRBV19 to TRBJ2-3; the D is unclear. The germline gives CDR1 LNHDA, CDR2 SQIVND (reference sequence). CDR3 length equals 15 residues. Trimming cost V 6 bases and J 2 bases, with 15 bases left between them. Written as DNA, the CDR3 is TGTGCCAGTAGGTTCAGCGCCTCTTACACAGATACGCAGTATTTT. This translates into CASRFSASYTDTQYF.

CDR3: CASRALQGVGDGYTF. The CDR3 DNA sequence: TGTGCCAGCAGGGCGCTACAGGGGGTCGGTGATGGCTACACCTTC. The chain employs TRBV2 and TRBJ1-2; 8 bases are shared with TRBD1. The CDR3 covers 15 residues. J lost 6 bases, V lost 6 bases, and 12 bases had no gene match. The germline V gene encodes CDR1 SNHLY and CDR2 FYNNEI.

The chain has TRBV7-2 and TRBJ1-4, with D maybe TRBD1 (5 bases). The V gene's germline CDR1 is SGHTA and CDR2 FQGNSA. V lost 0 bases and J 6 bases, leaving 11 bases between the germline ends. The CDR3 covers 15 residues. The CDR3 DNA sequence: TGTGCCAGCAGCTTAGCTGGGACTGACGATGAAAAACTGTTTTTT. Translated: CASSLAGTDDEKLFF.

This clonotype was counted a single time. V usage is TRBV9 and J usage is TRBJ2-4; 7 bases agree with TRBD1. Germline V gene data show CDR1 as SGDLS and CDR2 as YYNGEE. The CDR3 has 13 residues. V shed 6 bases and J 8 bases; nucleotides not matched to a gene: 8. CDR3 nucleotides: TGTGCCAGCAACCCGTGGGACAGAGACATTCAGTACTTC. This encodes CASNPWDRDIQYF.

The V gene is TRBV19, the J gene TRBJ2-3; the D is unclear. CDR1 LNHDA and CDR2 SQIVND come from the germline V gene (reference sequence). V lost 3 bases, J lost 2 bases, and 9 bases lay in between. This CDR3 has 14 amino acids. The chain's CDR3 is CASSMSQDTDTQYF. The CDR3 DNA follows: TGTGCCAGTAGTATGAGTCAAGACACAGATACGCAGTATTTT.

This clonotype was seen a handful of times. The chain links TRBV2 to TRBJ2-7, with D hard to call. The ends were cut back, 3 bases at V and 5 bases at J, with 5 bases in the middle. The CDR3 consists of 11 residues. CDR1 and CDR2 from the germline V gene are SNHLY and FYNNEI. DNA for the CDR3: TGTGCCAGCAGTGAGAAACACGAGCAGTACTTC. This translates into CASSEKHEQYF.

This CDR3 reads CASTRTGYNSPLHF. Here the CDR3 DNA reads TGTGCCAGCACCCGGACAGGCTATAATTCACCCCTCCACTTT. V gene TRBV25-1 combines with J gene TRBJ1-6; 7 bases line up with TRBD1. The length of the CDR3 is 14 residues. Germline values: CDR1 MGHDK, CDR2 SYGVNS. V lost 7 bases and J lost 3; bases outside the gene matches: 3.